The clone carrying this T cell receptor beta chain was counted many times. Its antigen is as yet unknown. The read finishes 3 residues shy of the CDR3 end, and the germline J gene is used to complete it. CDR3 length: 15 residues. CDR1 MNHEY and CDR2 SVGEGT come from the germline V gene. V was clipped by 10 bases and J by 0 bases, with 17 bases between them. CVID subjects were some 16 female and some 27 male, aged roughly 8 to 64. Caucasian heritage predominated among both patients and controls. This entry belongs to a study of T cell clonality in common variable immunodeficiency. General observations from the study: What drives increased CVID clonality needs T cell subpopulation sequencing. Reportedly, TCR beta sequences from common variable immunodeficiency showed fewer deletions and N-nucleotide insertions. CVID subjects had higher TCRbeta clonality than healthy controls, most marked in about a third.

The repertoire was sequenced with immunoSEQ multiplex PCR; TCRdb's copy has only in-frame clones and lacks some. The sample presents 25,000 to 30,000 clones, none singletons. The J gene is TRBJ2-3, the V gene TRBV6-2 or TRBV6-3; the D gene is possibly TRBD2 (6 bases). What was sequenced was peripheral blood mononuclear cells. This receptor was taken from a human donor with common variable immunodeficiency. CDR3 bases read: TGTGCCACCAACTTAGCGGTAAAAAGCACAGATACG. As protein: CATNLAVKSTDT. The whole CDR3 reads CATNLAVKSTDTQYF.